This section outlines one T cell receptor beta chain sequence together with its context. Its target is unknown. The method was immunoSEQ multiplex PCR; TCRdb's version includes in-frame clones alone and lacks a portion of them. The profile shows 15,000 to 20,000 clones, about 76% of them singletons. This sample was taken from a study of CD4 T cells in relation to SARS-CoV-2 and coronaviruses. Study-wide context: PBMCs were cultured with antigen for nine to eleven days before TCR beta sequencing.

V dropped 2 bases and J dropped 0; count of bases not matched to a gene: 0. The germline V gene encodes CDR1 LNHDA and CDR2 SQIVND (reference sequence). The CDR3 spans 16 residues. The study, taken as a whole, reports: Crossreactive clones expanded significantly less to SARS-CoV-2 than monoreactive clones.

CD4+ T cells from unexposed donors were obtained before the COVID-19 pandemic (2011-2018). Isolation of CD4+ T cells took place after around eleven days in culture. As cell numbers allowed, unexposed-donor CD4+ T cells faced SARS-CoV-2 S/N and four cold-coronavirus spikes. The chain uses TRBV19 and TRBJ2-1; 11 nucleotides align to TRBD2. The TCR was taken from a human donor in good health. The material sequenced was CD4+ T cells from PBMCs, cultured in vitro. The CDR3 DNA reads as TGTGCCAGTAGTATAACTAGCGGGAGCTCCTACAATGAGCAGTTCTTC. Protein: CASSITSGSSYNEQFF.